The rows below give T cell receptor beta chains drawn from one sample of a study of identical twins. MiXCR was run by TCRdb on the 5' RACE reads, yielding one entry per CDR3 protein. The sample contains approximately 300,000 distinct CDR3 sequences, 9.5% of which appear only once. These data were also reused for a study on yellow fever vaccine responses in identical twins.

Sequencing was performed on CD8+ T cells sorted from blood. The receptors shown here come from a woman aged 18 to 35 in good health. CDR3s include the opening cysteine and the closing phenylalanine or tryptophan. A D gene is named only where the DNA matches it firmly. The size field is filled for only some rows; it gives once, few, many or a size class.

J gene,D gene,clone size,V gene,CDR3 length,CDR3 DNA,CDR3 protein
TRBJ2-1,.,many,TRBV29-1,14,TGCAGCGTTGGGAACGGGAGCTCCTACAATGAGCAGTTCTTC,CSVGNGSSYNEQFF
TRBJ2-6,.,.,TRBV4-3,18,TGCGCCAGCAGCCCACACCAGGCGACTAGCTCTGGGGCCAACGTCCTGACTTTC,CASSPHQATSSGANVLTF
TRBJ2-7,TRBD1,many,TRBV6-5,14,TGTGCCAGCAGTTACGTCCAGGGGGCCTACGAGCAGTACTTC,CASSYVQGAYEQYF
TRBJ2-7,.,.,TRBV7-9,13,TGTGCCAGCAGCTACCAGCTAGGGCGCGAGCAGTACTTC,CASSYQLGREQYF
TRBJ1-1,.,.,TRBV9,14,TGTGCCAGCAGCCCGAAACCGGTCGACACTGAAGCTTTCTTT,CASSPKPVDTEAFF
TRBJ2-1,TRBD1,many,TRBV5-1,14,TGCGCCAGCAGCACAGGGACAGGGGTGCATGAGCAGTTCTTC,CASSTGTGVHEQFF
TRBJ2-1,TRBD2,many,TRBV5-5,15,TGTGCCAGCAGCTTTTGGGGGGGCTCCTACAATGAGCAGTTCTTC,CASSFWGGSYNEQFF
TRBJ2-7,.,many,TRBV29-1,11,TGCAGCGTTGAGGTAAACTACGAGCAGTACTTC,CSVEVNYEQYF
TRBJ2-1,.,many,TRBV6-2/TRBV6-3,14,TGTGCCAGCAGTTACTCGGGCTTTCAAAATGAGCAGTTCTTC,CASSYSGFQNEQFF
TRBJ2-1,.,few,TRBV12-3/TRBV12-4,15,TGTGCCAGCAGGGACAGACAGGCCCCAGGAAATGAGCAGTTCTTC,CASRDRQAPGNEQFF
TRBJ2-2,.,.,TRBV6-1,13,TGTGCCAGCAGCCTTATGAAGACCGGGGAGCTGTTTTTT,CASSLMKTGELFF
TRBJ1-5,TRBD1,.,TRBV15,15,TGTGCCACCAGCAGAGAGGGACAGCTGAATCAGCCCCAGCATTTT,CATSREGQLNQPQHF
TRBJ2-5,.,.,TRBV2,13,TGTGCCAGTCAGCGGTGGAGCGGGGAGACCCAGTACTTC,CASQRWSGETQYF
TRBJ2-7,.,few,TRBV7-2,15,TGTGCCAGCAGCGACCCCCGTATAGGGTCCTTCGAGCAGTACTTC,CASSDPRIGSFEQYF
TRBJ2-1,.,.,TRBV7-9,14,TGTGCCAGCAGCCCAGTAGAGGGGTTCAATGAGCAGTTCTTC,CASSPVEGFNEQFF
TRBJ2-1,.,.,TRBV7-8,17,TGTGCCAGCAGCTTTCGGTCCGGTGCGGGCCCCTACAATGAGCAGTTCTTC,CASSFRSGAGPYNEQFF
TRBJ2-7,.,.,TRBV27,14,TGTGCCAGCAGATCGGGACTGAATGCCTACGAGCAGTACTTC,CASRSGLNAYEQYF
TRBJ2-2,.,few,TRBV7-2,14,TGTGCCAGCAGCTTGGGCGTAGCGGACGGGGAGCTGTTTTTT,CASSLGVADGELFF
TRBJ2-7,TRBD1,.,TRBV4-3,16,TGCGCCGGCAGCCAAGATCCCGGGACAGGGGCCTACGAGCAGTACTTC,CAGSQDPGTGAYEQYF
TRBJ2-7,.,many,TRBV4-1,12,TGCGCCAGCAGCCAAAGGAATCGGGAGCAGTACTTC,CASSQRNREQYF
TRBJ2-1,TRBD2,many,TRBV27,16,TGTGCCAGCAGTACAAATCCGGGACTACTAAACAATGAGCAGTTCTTC,CASSTNPGLLNNEQFF
TRBJ2-7,.,.,TRBV28,17,TGTGCCAGCAGTTTATACCCGGGCAGGACAACCTCCTACGAGCAGTACTTC,CASSLYPGRTTSYEQYF
TRBJ2-2,.,.,TRBV7-8,17,TGTGCCAGCAGCTCGAACCCTGATAGCGCGGTCACCGGGGAGCTGTTTTTT,CASSSNPDSAVTGELFF
TRBJ2-5,.,many,TRBV7-9,14,TGTGCCAGCAGCAGCCGACAGCCTCAAGAGACCCAGTACTTC,CASSSRQPQETQYF
TRBJ2-1,.,many,TRBV7-9,12,TGTGCCAGCAGCCCTTCGGGCTGGGAGCAGTTCTTC,CASSPSGWEQFF
TRBJ2-1,TRBD2,.,TRBV2,15,TGTGCCAGCAGTGAACTAGCGGGAGCGGGAAATGAGCAGTTCTTC,CASSELAGAGNEQFF
TRBJ2-3,TRBD2,few,TRBV4-1,16,TGCGCCAGCAGCCCGTGGACTAGCGGGGACACAGATACGCAGTATTTT,CASSPWTSGDTDTQYF
TRBJ2-3,.,.,TRBV7-9,17,TGTGCCAGCAGGGGTACGGGATCGGGGGCCCACACAGATACGCAGTATTTT,CASRGTGSGAHTDTQYF
TRBJ2-1,.,.,TRBV11-3,16,TGTGCCAGCAGCCCCACGGCGGGAATCGCCTACAATGAGCAGTTCTTC,CASSPTAGIAYNEQFF
TRBJ1-3,.,few,TRBV27,19,TGTGCCAGCAGTTCCCGGACTCTGTCGGGCCACGACTCTGGAAACACCATATATTTT,CASSSRTLSGHDSGNTIYF
TRBJ2-7,TRBD2,.,TRBV20-1,15,TGCAGTGCCCTTTTACAAGCGGGAGCCTCAAACGAGCAGTACTTC,CSALLQAGASNEQYF
TRBJ2-1,TRBD2,many,TRBV9,15,TGTGCCAGCAGCGGGACTAGCGGAGGTCTGGATGAGCAGTTCTTC,CASSGTSGGLDEQFF
TRBJ2-2,TRBD2,many,TRBV11-2,17,TGTGCCAGCAGCTTAGGCCCAGCGGGAGATAACACCGGGGAGCTGTTTTTT,CASSLGPAGDNTGELFF
TRBJ2-3,.,few,TRBV10-3,13,TGTGCCATCACCCCAGACAGCGCCGATACGCAGTATTTT,CAITPDSADTQYF
TRBJ1-5,.,few,TRBV28,14,TGTGCCAGTGGGATAGACGGAAGCAATCAGCCCCAGCATTTT,CASGIDGSNQPQHF
TRBJ2-5,.,many,TRBV5-1,17,TGCGCCAGCAGCCACACAACCGGGGACCCGAATCCAGAGACCCAGTACTTC,CASSHTTGDPNPETQYF
TRBJ2-7,.,.,TRBV7-9,15,TGTGCCAGCGGCTTAGAGCAGGGGTGGGCCTACGAGCAGTACTTC,CASGLEQGWAYEQYF